The rows below give T cell receptor beta chains drawn from one sample of a study of cytomegalovirus exposure and HLA in healthy donors. Data came from immunoSEQ multiplex PCR; TCRdb stores just in-frame clones and leaves some out. The sample shows some 66,000 clones, approximately 78% of them seen only once. Sequencing used PBMCs. The source is a middle-aged man in good health and CMV-seronegative. CDR3s include the opening cysteine and the closing phenylalanine or tryptophan. The D gene is left open where the match is weak. Clone size is stated in some rows and not others, as once, few, many or a class when expanded.

j_gene: TRBJ1-5
v_gene: TRBV6-5
abundance: few
len: 13
d_gene: -
CDR3nt: TGTGCCAGCAGTTACTCGCGAGATCAGCCCCAGCATTTT
CDR3aa: CASSYSRDQPQHF

j_gene: TRBJ1-5
v_gene: TRBV2
abundance: -
len: 16
d_gene: -
CDR3nt: TGTGCCAGCAGTGGGGGACAAGGGGCTTCGGGACAGCCCCAGCATTTT
CDR3aa: CASSGGQGASGQPQHF

j_gene: TRBJ1-1
v_gene: TRBV5-1
abundance: few
len: 15
d_gene: -
CDR3nt: TGCGCCAGCAGCCTTGCAGGGGTGGGAGGGACTGAAGCTTTCTTT
CDR3aa: CASSLAGVGGTEAFF

j_gene: TRBJ1-4
v_gene: TRBV6-6
abundance: -
len: 13
d_gene: -
CDR3nt: TGTGCCAGCAGTTACTCGAGCGGGGGTAAACTGTTTTTT
CDR3aa: CASSYSSGGKLFF

j_gene: TRBJ2-2
v_gene: TRBV11-2
abundance: -
len: 15
d_gene: TRBD1
CDR3nt: TGTGCCAGCAGCTTAACCGGACAGGGCCCCGGGGAGCTGTTTTTT
CDR3aa: CASSLTGQGPGELFF

j_gene: TRBJ2-5
v_gene: TRBV7-8
abundance: -
len: 13
d_gene: -
CDR3nt: TGTGCCAGCAGCTTAGCGCTCGGACAAGACTCTTACTTC
CDR3aa: CASSLALGQDSYF

j_gene: TRBJ2-1
v_gene: TRBV29-1
abundance: -
len: 16
d_gene: TRBD1
CDR3nt: TGCAGCGTGGCATCCCCCGGGACAGGGGGGTACAATGAGCAGTTCTTC
CDR3aa: CSVASPGTGGYNEQFF

j_gene: TRBJ2-7
v_gene: TRBV14
abundance: -
len: 16
d_gene: -
CDR3nt: TGTGCCAGCAGCCACATATCCAGACTAGGGCCCTACGAGCAGTACTTC
CDR3aa: CASSHISRLGPYEQYF

j_gene: TRBJ2-5
v_gene: TRBV5-4
abundance: -
len: 16
d_gene: TRBD1
CDR3nt: TGTGCCAGCAGCTCCGCCCAGGACAGGGCGGGGGAGACCCAGTACTTC
CDR3aa: CASSSAQDRAGETQYF

j_gene: TRBJ2-4
v_gene: TRBV6-5
abundance: -
len: 15
d_gene: -
CDR3nt: TGTGCCAGCAGTTACCGGGGTACGGACAAAAACATTCAGTACTTC
CDR3aa: CASSYRGTDKNIQYF